The rows below give T cell receptor beta chains drawn from one sample of a study of T cell responses to AZD1222 COVID-19 vaccine. The method was immunoSEQ multiplex PCR; TCRdb's version includes in-frame clones alone and lacks a portion of them. This table has 200,000 to 250,000 clones, 85% to 95% appearing once. The sample in question was peripheral blood, obtained on day 0 of MenACWY control vaccination. All receptors derive from an adult in good health. The CDR3 runs from the conserved cysteine through the conserved F or W.

v_gene,CDR3aa
TRBV29-1,CSVEGPAGEGSTDTQYF
TRBV24-1,CATSGHSQETQYF
TRBV6-5,CASRNPQGAGNTIYF
TRBV5-4,CASSFGAGNTGELFF
TRBV4-1,CASSPRRGEGNTIYF
TRBV29-1,CSVGQGASANYGYTF
TRBV11-2,CASSSRDGEAFF
TRBV6-5,CASSYSERREQYF
TRBV3-1/TRBV3-2,CASSLTGGEETQYF
TRBV20-1,CSASSVQYNTEAFF
TRBV23-1,CASKRPNQAPNSPLHF
TRBV19,CASSMGTFGQGPRLGSNTIYF
TRBV19,CASTPSHRYSNQPQHF
TRBV5-4,CASRRDWQSYNEQFF
TRBV6-5,CASSYSRDRAVEKLFF
TRBV19,CASKGIGPQHF
TRBV27,CASSLSGRGREKLFF
TRBV18,CASSPNEVSGNTIYF
TRBV15,CATSRGREGNYGYTF
TRBV6-5,CASRGLNTEAFF
TRBV6-2/TRBV6-3,CASSYLRVDTEAFF
TRBV10-3,CAISRDANTEAFF
TRBV3-1/TRBV3-2,CASSQVSTGTGDTGELFF
TRBV7-9,CASRAGMNTEAFF
TRBV11-1,CASSRGGDTQYF
TRBV7-2,CASSNRVSQPQHF
TRBV30,CAWEGQGYTEAFF
TRBV7-3,CASSPGLAGGNTGELFF
TRBV11-2,CASSLGTVNTEAFF
TRBV19,CASRASVGGRADTQYF
TRBV7-8,CASSPSGSQNTEAFF
TRBV3-1/TRBV3-2,CASSQGGDTEAFF
TRBV19,CASSIDAGSTDTQYF
TRBV12-3/TRBV12-4,CASSPSLTGELFF
TRBV4-3,CASSQVWDSNSPLHF
TRBV2,CASTDLDYEAFF
TRBV6-2/TRBV6-3,CASSYPGQRRSDTQYF
TRBV27,CASSPSATGGYGYTF
TRBV12-3/TRBV12-4,CASSLQGITEAFF
TRBV9,CASSVAAGGLTNEKLFF
TRBV19,CASSRQGNSGGYTF
TRBV28,CASSLPRYGYTF
TRBV18,CASSAYRGDYGYTF